The source of this T cell receptor beta chain is a study of response to subunit inactivated influenza vaccine. Study-wide findings and caveats: Only a handful of new T cells, the authors suggested, are recruited with each seasonal influenza vaccination.

This clonotype has more than one count but fewer than ten. Its target is unknown. MiXCR was run by TCRdb on the RT-PCR reads, yielding one entry per CDR3 protein. This table has around 200,000 distinct CDR3 sequences, 13% to 15% appearing once. The CDR3 extends over 14 amino acids. Germline trimming cut 4 bases from V and 4 bases from J; bases unmatched to any gene: 2. CDR1 and CDR2 (germline): LGHDT, YNNKEL (reference sequence). The chain has TRBV3-1 and TRBJ2-5; 11 bases align to TRBD1. This TCR derives from a man aged 50 to 60 who received an inactivated influenza vaccine. The input for sequencing was CD8+ T cells sorted from PBMCs, taken 4 to 6 days after vaccination. CDR3: CASSLGQGAETQYF. The CDR3 DNA reads TGTGCCAGCAGCCTTGGACAGGGGGCAGAGACCCAGTACTTC.